One sample yielded the 21 T cell receptor beta chains listed below, sequenced in a study of blood T cell repertoires in COVID-19. Data came from immunoSEQ multiplex PCR; TCRdb stores just in-frame clones and leaves some out. This table holds more than 300,000 clones, just over 85% found once. Sequencing used PBMCs or T cells enriched from blood (not recorded which). Receptors were obtained from a woman aged 18-29 years who had recovered from COVID-19.

This rearrangement joins TRBV5-1 to TRBJ1-3, with 7 bases lining up with TRBD1. Losses at the gene ends were 5 bases for V and 0 bases for J; bases not matched to a gene: 11. This CDR3 region has 17 residues. Germline V gives CDR1 SGHRS, CDR2 YFSETQ. The CDR3 region is CASSSETGAHSGNTIYF. The CDR3 nucleotides are TGCGCCAGCAGTTCTGAAACAGGGGCTCACTCTGGAAACACCATATATTTT. The complete variable domain, with remaining parts taken from reference TRBV5-1 and TRBJ1-3, reads KAGVTQTPRYLIKTRGQQVTLSCSPISGHRSVSWYQQTPGQGLQFLFEYFSETQRNKGNFPGRFSGRQFSNSRSEMNVSTLELGDSALYLCASSSETGAHSGNTIYFGEGSWLTVV.

The V and J genes are TRBV28 and TRBJ1-6; D not certain. This CDR3 is 15 amino acids long. Germline loops: CDR1 MDHEN, CDR2 SYDVKM. Trimming removed 5 bases from V and 7 bases from J, with 15 bases in between. The CDR3 loop is CASSLGGRENSPLHF. CDR3 in DNA: TGTGCCAGCAGTCTAGGTGGGCGGGAGAATTCACCCCTCCACTTT.

The rearrangement uses TRBV10-2 and TRBJ2-3; 9 bases map to TRBD1. The length of the CDR3 is 14 residues. CDR1 WSHSY and CDR2 SAAADI come from the germline V gene. V gave up 11 bases and J gave up 4 bases; unmatched junction bases: 10. CDR3 nucleotide sequence: TGCGCCGGAGCTGAACAGGGGGCGGCAGATACGCAGTATTTT. Amino acids: CAGAEQGAADTQYF.

The rearrangement joins TRBV28 to TRBJ2-1, with TRBD1 matching over 10 bases. The CDR3 has 15 amino acids. Trimming removed 5 bases from V and 7 bases from J; junction bases left unmatched: 8. From germline, CDR1 is MDHEN and CDR2 SYDVKM. The chain's CDR3 is CASSDPGQGHNEQFF. For the CDR3, the DNA is TGTGCCAGCAGTGATCCGGGACAGGGGCATAATGAGCAGTTCTTC.

The DNA for the CDR3 is TGTGCCAGCAGCCGTGGGGGACAGGGCGAAGGCTACACCTTC. Amino acids: CASSRGGQGEGYTF. The V call is TRBV3-1 (or the pseudogene TRBV3-2), the J call TRBJ1-2; 9 bases match TRBD1. V shed 4 bases and J 8 bases; nucleotides not matched to a gene: 8. Germline-derived CDR1 and CDR2 are LGHDT and YNNKEL (reference sequence). The length of the CDR3 is 14 residues.

This clone showed up just a few times. This chain links TRBV7-6 with TRBJ1-6; 7 nucleotides agree with TRBD1. Losses at the gene ends were 0 bases for V and 7 bases for J; bases not matched to a gene: 3. The CDR3 is 15 amino acids. Germline V gives CDR1 SGHVS, CDR2 FNYEAQ. CDR3 DNA: TGTGCCAGCAGCTTAGCGTGGGACAGCAATTCACCCCTCCACTTT. Its translation: CASSLAWDSNSPLHF.

This clone has just one count. The chain recombines TRBV28 with TRBJ2-3; 7 nucleotides line up with TRBD2. V gave up 1 base and J gave up 2 bases; unmatched junction bases: 6. This CDR3 is 16 amino acids long. Germline values: CDR1 MDHEN, CDR2 SYDVKM. In DNA, the CDR3 is TGTGCCAGCAGTTTATTTGGCGGGAGAACCACAGATACGCAGTATTTT. This translates into CASSLFGGRTTDTQYF.

This clone was recorded only once. This chain uses TRBV7-8 with TRBJ1-2; D uncertain. This CDR3 region has 17 residues. Germline V lookup: CDR1 SGHVS, CDR2 FQNEAQ. V was pared by 1 base and J by 4 bases, with 19 bases between. CDR3 nucleotide sequence: TGTGCCAGCAGCTTAGTGGGCGGGCTCGTCTCTCGCTATGGCTACACCTTC. As protein: CASSLVGGLVSRYGYTF. Using reference TRBV7-8 and TRBJ1-2 for the parts outside the CDR3, the full variable domain is GAGVSQSPRYKVAKRGQDVALRCDPISGHVSLFWYQQALGQGPEFLTYFQNEAQLDKSGLPSDRFFAERPEGSVSTLKIQRTQQEDSAVYLCASSLVGGLVSRYGYTFGSGTRLTVV.

The rearrangement joins TRBV7-9 to TRBJ1-4; a weak D match, TRBD1 (5 bases). Trimming cost V 6 bases and J 5 bases, with 13 bases left between them. CDR3 length: 14 residues. Germline-derived CDR1 and CDR2 are SEHNR and FQNEAQ (reference sequence). The CDR3 region is CASSSNTGNEKLFF. The CDR3 region has the DNA TGTGCCAGCAGTTCTAATACAGGCAATGAAAAACTGTTTTTT. The complete variable domain, with remaining parts taken from reference TRBV7-9 and TRBJ1-4, reads DTGVSQNPRHKITKRGQNVTFRCDPISEHNRLYWYRQTLGQGPEFLTYFQNEAQLEKSRLLSDRFSAERPKGSFSTLEIQRTEQGDSAMYLCASSSNTGNEKLFFGSGTQLSVL.

The rearrangement joins TRBV2 to TRBJ2-2; D is possibly TRBD2 (6 bases). The CDR3 sequence is 15 residues long. V lost 8 bases and J lost 4, with 17 bases in between. CDR1 and CDR2 (germline): SNHLY, FYNNEI. CDR3 residues: CASRPGSAGTGELFF. The DNA of the CDR3 is TGTGCCAGCCGACCGGGGTCAGCGGGCACCGGGGAGCTGTTTTTT.

The J gene is TRBJ2-5, the V gene TRBV5-4; TRBD2 is a possible D gene (6 bases). V was trimmed by 6 bases and J by 1 base, leaving 16 bases between them. The germline V gene encodes CDR1 SGHNT and CDR2 YYREEE (reference sequence). The CDR3 covers 15 residues. CDR3 DNA sequence: TGTGCCAGCACCAATATCCGGGGACTCCAAGAGACCCAGTACTTC. Its protein is CASTNIRGLQETQYF.

Only one count was recorded for this clone. The genes are TRBV10-3 and TRBJ1-1; TRBD1 agrees at 11 bases. CDR1 and CDR2 from the germline V gene are ENHRY and SYGVKD. The CDR3 covers 19 residues. CDR3 in amino acids: CPAPYTVQGDRGGSTEAFF. CDR3 DNA sequence: TGTCCAGCCCCCTACACCGTACAAGGGGACAGGGGGGGAAGCACTGAAGCTTTCTTT.

The chain is built from TRBV10-3 and TRBJ1-1; TRBD1 might be the D (6 bases). Germline values: CDR1 ENHRY, CDR2 SYGVKD. The CDR3 consists of 15 residues. Trimming pared 5 bases from V and 3 bases from J, leaving 16 bases between. DNA of the CDR3: TGTGCCATCAGTCCCCACACGGGGGGCGACACTGAAGCTTTCTTT. Translating it yields CAISPHTGGDTEAFF.

The rearrangement uses TRBV10-3 and TRBJ2-6, with D unclear. The CDR3 has 14 residues. Germline V lookup: CDR1 ENHRY, CDR2 SYGVKD. V lost 6 bases to trimming and J lost 2 bases, with 8 bases between them. This chain's CDR3 is CAIRGTAGANVLTF. CDR3 DNA: TGTGCCATCAGGGGTACAGCTGGGGCCAACGTCCTGACTTTC.

This chain joins TRBV13 and TRBJ2-5; D is undetermined. V was shortened by 5 bases and J by 2 bases, with 18 bases between the two germline ends. Looked up from germline, CDR1 is PRHDT and CDR2 is FYEKMQ (reference sequence). The CDR3 extends over 16 amino acids. The CDR3: CASSPNFLTDQETQYF. The CDR3 bases are TGTGCCAGCAGCCCTAACTTTCTGACTGATCAAGAGACCCAGTACTTC.

The chain carries TRBV6-5 and TRBJ1-3; D unresolved. The germline gives CDR1 MNHEY, CDR2 SVGAGI. This CDR3 comprises 14 residues. V lost 3 bases and J 3 bases, leaving 9 bases between the germline ends. The CDR3 sequence: CASSYRGLGNTIYF. The CDR3 region has the DNA TGTGCCAGCAGTTATCGAGGGCTTGGAAACACCATATATTTT.

The V and J genes are TRBV7-8 and TRBJ1-5, with a weak D call TRBD1 (6 bases). The CDR3 runs 15 residues. Per germline, CDR1 SGHVS and CDR2 FQNEAQ. Between the trimmed V and J ends, which lost 2 bases and 3 bases, there was a span of 11 bases. The CDR3 loop reads CASSLLQGLNQPQHF. In DNA form, the CDR3 reads TGTGCCAGCAGCTTACTGCAGGGGCTCAATCAGCCCCAGCATTTT.

The table lists this clone with a count of one. This chain links TRBV5-5 with TRBJ1-3; D gene uncertain. CDR3 length equals 11 residues. Per germline, CDR1 SGHKS and CDR2 YYEKEE (reference sequence). Trimming took off 6 bases at V and 4 bases at J, with 5 bases between the two ends. The CDR3 DNA reads as TGTGCCAGCATCTCGGGAAACACCATATATTTT. Protein product: CASISGNTIYF.

The chain joins TRBV20-1 to TRBJ1-2; D is perhaps TRBD1 (6 bases). Between the trimmed V and J ends, which lost 3 bases and 6 bases, there was a span of 14 bases. The CDR3 contains 13 residues. Germline-derived CDR1 and CDR2 are DFQATT and SNEGSKA (reference sequence). In DNA, the CDR3 is TGCAGTGCTAGTCAATGGGGGGGCCATGGCTACACCTTC. It translates to CSASQWGGHGYTF.

The V and J genes are TRBV27 and TRBJ1-4, with TRBD1 as a possible D gene (5 bases). CDR1 is MNHEY and CDR2 is SMNVEV in the germline V gene (reference sequence). Trimming took off 2 bases at V and 7 bases at J, with 14 bases between the two ends. The CDR3 extends over 15 amino acids. In nucleotides, the CDR3 is TGTGCCAGCAGTTTAAGAGTCGGAGGGGCTGAAAAACTGTTTTTT. This codes for CASSLRVGGAEKLFF. The variable domain in full, with the rest retrieved from reference TRBV27 and TRBJ1-4, is EAQVTQNPRYLITVTGKKLTVTCSQNMNHEYMSWYRQDPGLGLRQIYYSMNVEVTDKGDVPEGYKVSRKEKRNFPLILESPSPNQTSLYFCASSLRVGGAEKLFFGSGTQLSVL.

The V and J genes are TRBV7-2 and TRBJ2-3; D gene unclear. The length of the CDR3 is 12 residues. The germline V gene has CDR1 SGHTA and CDR2 FQGNSA. V was clipped by 6 bases and J by 5 bases, with 9 bases between them. The CDR3: CASRSAGDTQYF. The CDR3 DNA follows: TGTGCCAGCAGATCGGCAGGAGATACGCAGTATTTT. The full variable domain, in which reference TRBV7-2 and TRBJ2-3 provide the parts outside the CDR3, is GAGVSQSPSNKVTEKGKDVELRCDPISGHTALYWYRQSLGQGLEFLIYFQGNSAPDKSGLPSDRFSAERTGGSVSTLTIQRTQQEDSAVYLCASRSAGDTQYFGPGTRLTVL.